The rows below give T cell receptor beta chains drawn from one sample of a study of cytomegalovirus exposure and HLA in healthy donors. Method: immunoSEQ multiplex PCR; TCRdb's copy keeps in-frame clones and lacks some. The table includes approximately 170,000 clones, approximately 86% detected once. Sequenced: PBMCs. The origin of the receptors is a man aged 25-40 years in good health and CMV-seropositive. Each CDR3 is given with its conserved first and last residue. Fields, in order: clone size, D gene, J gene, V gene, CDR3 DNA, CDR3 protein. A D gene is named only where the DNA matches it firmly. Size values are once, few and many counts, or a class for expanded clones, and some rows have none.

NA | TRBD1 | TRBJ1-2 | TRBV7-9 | TGTGCCAGCAGCCCACAGGGGTGGTATGGCTACACCTTC | CASSPQGWYGYTF
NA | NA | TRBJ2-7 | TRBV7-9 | TGTGCCAGCAGCCATTCATACGAGCAGTACTTC | CASSHSYEQYF
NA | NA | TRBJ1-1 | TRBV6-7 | TGTGCCAGCAGTTACCTTAACAGGGTGTGGGACACTGAAGCTTTCTTT | CASSYLNRVWDTEAFF
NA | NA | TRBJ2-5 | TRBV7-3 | TGTGCCAGCAGCATCACAGGGTTGGAGACCCAGTACTTC | CASSITGLETQYF
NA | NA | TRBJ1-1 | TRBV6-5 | TGTGCCAGCAGCCTTTTGACAGTGAACACTGAAGCTTTCTTT | CASSLLTVNTEAFF
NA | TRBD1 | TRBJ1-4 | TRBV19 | TGTGCCAGTAGTTTAGGACAGGGACGGGAAAAACTGTTTTTT | CASSLGQGREKLFF
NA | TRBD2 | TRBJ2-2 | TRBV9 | TGTGCCAGCAGCCCCCGACTAGCCCCCGGGGAGCTGTTTTTT | CASSPRLAPGELFF
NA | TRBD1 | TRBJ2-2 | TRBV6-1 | TGTGCCAGCAGTGAAGTTGAGGGGACAGTGACCGGGGAGCTGTTTTTT | CASSEVEGTVTGELFF
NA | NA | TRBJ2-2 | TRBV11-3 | TGTGCCAGCAGCTTACAGGGCTTGAACACCGGGGAGCTGTTTTTT | CASSLQGLNTGELFF
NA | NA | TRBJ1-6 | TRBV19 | TGTGCCAGTAAATCCAGGACCTATAATTCACCCCTCCACTTT | CASKSRTYNSPLHF
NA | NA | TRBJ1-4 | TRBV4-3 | TGCGCCAGCAGCCAAACGGGGGGGGCAACTAATGAAAAACTGTTTTTT | CASSQTGGATNEKLFF
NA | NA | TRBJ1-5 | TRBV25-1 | TGTGCCAGCAGTGCTCAGGTGGGCCAGCCCCAGCATTTT | CASSAQVGQPQHF
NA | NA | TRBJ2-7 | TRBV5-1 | TGCGCCAGCAGTGGAGGGGCGAGAACCTACGAGCAGTACTTC | CASSGGARTYEQYF
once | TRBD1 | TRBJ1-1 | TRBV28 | TGTGCCAGCAGTTCAGGACAGGGGGCGGTGGGAGCTTTCTTT | CASSSGQGAVGAFF
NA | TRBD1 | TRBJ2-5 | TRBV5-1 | TGCGCCAGCAATGGGGGACAGGGAGAGACCCAGTACTTC | CASNGGQGETQYF
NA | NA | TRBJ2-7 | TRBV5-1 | TGCGCCAGCAGTTCGGACAGTCTAAGCTCCTACGAGCAGTACTTC | CASSSDSLSSYEQYF
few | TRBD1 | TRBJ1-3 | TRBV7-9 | TGTGCCAGCAGCTTACGACAGGGCGAGGCTGGAAACACCATATATTTT | CASSLRQGEAGNTIYF
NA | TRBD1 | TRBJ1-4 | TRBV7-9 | TGTGCCAGCAGCCGGACAGGGCTGGGAGCTAATGAAAAACTGTTTTTT | CASSRTGLGANEKLFF
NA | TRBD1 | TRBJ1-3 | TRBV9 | TGTGCCAGCAGCGTAGATCTCGGGACAGGGACTCTCTCTGGAAACACCATATATTTT | CASSVDLGTGTLSGNTIYF
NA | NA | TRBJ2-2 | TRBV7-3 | TGTGCCAGCAGCTTAAGCGGGGGCCGGGAGCTGTTTTTT | CASSLSGGRELFF
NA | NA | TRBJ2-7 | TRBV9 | TGTGCCAGCAGCGTAGATGGCAGATCCTACGAGCAGTACTTC | CASSVDGRSYEQYF
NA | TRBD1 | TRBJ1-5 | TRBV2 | TGTGCCAGCAGAAGAGGAGGGACAGGAGGGGATCAGCCCCAGCATTTT | CASRRGGTGGDQPQHF
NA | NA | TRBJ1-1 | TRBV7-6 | TGTGCCAGCAGCGGCAGGGATACTGAAGCTTTCTTT | CASSGRDTEAFF
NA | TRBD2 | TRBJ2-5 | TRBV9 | TGTGCCAGCAGCGTAGAGTCTAGCGGGGGTGCAGAGACCCAGTACTTC | CASSVESSGGAETQYF
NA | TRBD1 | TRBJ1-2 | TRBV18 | TGTGCCAGCTCACCACGGGACAGGGAATACTATGGCTACACCTTC | CASSPRDREYYGYTF
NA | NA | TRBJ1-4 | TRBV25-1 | TGTGCCAGCAGTGCCATTTACAGCAGTAATGAAAAACTGTTTTTT | CASSAIYSSNEKLFF
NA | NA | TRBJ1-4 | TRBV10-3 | TGTGCCATCAGTGAGTCGAGGTTAGATGAAAAACTGTTTTTT | CAISESRLDEKLFF
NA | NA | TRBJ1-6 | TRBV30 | TGTGCCTGGAGTGACAGGAAATATAATTCACCCCTCCACTTT | CAWSDRKYNSPLHF
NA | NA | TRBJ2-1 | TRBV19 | TGTGCCAGTAGTGTGGACAAGCCAGCCTACAATGAGCAGTTCTTC | CASSVDKPAYNEQFF
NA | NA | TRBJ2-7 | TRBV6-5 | TGTGCCAGCAGTTACTCGGACAGCCCCGGGACCTACGAGCAGTACTTC | CASSYSDSPGTYEQYF
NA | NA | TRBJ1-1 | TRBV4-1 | TGCGCCAGCAGCCAAGGGCGGAGGAACACTGAAGCTTTCTTT | CASSQGRRNTEAFF
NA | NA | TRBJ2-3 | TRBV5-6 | TGTGCCAGCAGCTATGGCGGGGCCTTCACAGATACGCAGTATTTT | CASSYGGAFTDTQYF
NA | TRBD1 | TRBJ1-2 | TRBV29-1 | TGCAGCGTTGACCCGGGCCCGGGACAGGGATATGGCTACACCTTC | CSVDPGPGQGYGYTF
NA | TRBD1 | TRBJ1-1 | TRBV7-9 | TGTGCCAGCAGCCCCGCGAGGGACAGGAACACTGAAGCTTTCTTT | CASSPARDRNTEAFF
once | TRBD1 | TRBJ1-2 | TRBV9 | TGTGCCAGCAGCTTTCTAGGACAGGGAGACTATGGCTACACCTTC | CASSFLGQGDYGYTF
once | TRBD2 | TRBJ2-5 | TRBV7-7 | TGTGCTAGCAGCGCTAGCGGGGGTTGGGAGACCCAGTACTTC | CASSASGGWETQYF
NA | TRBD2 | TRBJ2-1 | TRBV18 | TGTGCCAGCTCCCGGACTAGCGGGGGTGATCCTTCCTACAATGAGCAGTTCTTC | CASSRTSGGDPSYNEQFF
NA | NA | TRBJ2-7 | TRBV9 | TGTGCCAGCAGCGCTGGACTGGCCTACGAGCAGTACTTC | CASSAGLAYEQYF
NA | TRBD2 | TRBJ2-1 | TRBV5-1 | TGCGCCAGCACCCTTGGCGGGGGGGCCTACAATGAGCAGTTCTTC | CASTLGGGAYNEQFF
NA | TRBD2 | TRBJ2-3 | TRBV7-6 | TGTGCCAGCAGCCCCGGACTAGCAACAGATACGCAGTATTTT | CASSPGLATDTQYF
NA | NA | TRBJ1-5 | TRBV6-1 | TGTGCCAGCAGTCAAGAGGGGCAGTCCTATCAGCCCCAGCATTTT | CASSQEGQSYQPQHF
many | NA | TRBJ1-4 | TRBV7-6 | TGTGCCAGCAGCGTACAGACGACTAATGAAAAACTGTTTTTT | CASSVQTTNEKLFF
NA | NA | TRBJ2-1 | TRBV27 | TGTGCCAGCAGTCCAGGGTGGGCCAGTGAGCAGTTCTTC | CASSPGWASEQFF
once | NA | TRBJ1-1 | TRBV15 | TGTGCCACCAGCAGAGTGGCTCGGAGGAACACTGAAGCTTTCTTT | CATSRVARRNTEAFF
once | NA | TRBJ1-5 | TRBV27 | TGTGCCAGTGGGTGGGGGGGCTTCAATCAGCCCCAGCATTTT | CASGWGGFNQPQHF
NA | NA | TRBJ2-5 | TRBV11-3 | TGTGCCAGCAGCTTAGATGGGGCCGGGCAAGAGACCCAGTACTTC | CASSLDGAGQETQYF
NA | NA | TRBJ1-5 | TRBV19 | TGTGCCAGTAGTTCGTGGCGGCTCGGGGGTCAGCCCCAGCATTTT | CASSSWRLGGQPQHF
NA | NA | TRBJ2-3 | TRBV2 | TGTGCCAGCAGTGTATGGACTCCCACAGATACGCAGTATTTT | CASSVWTPTDTQYF
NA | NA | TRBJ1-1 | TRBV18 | TGTGCCAGCTCACAACAGGCGAACACTGAAGCTTTCTTT | CASSQQANTEAFF
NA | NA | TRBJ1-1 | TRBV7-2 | TGTGCCAGCAGCCTATTTATCGAGGATCGAGCTTTCTTT | CASSLFIEDRAFF
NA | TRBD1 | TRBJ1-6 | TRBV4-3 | TGCGCCAGCAGCCACAGACAGGGGTCATATAATTCACCCCTCCACTTT | CASSHRQGSYNSPLHF
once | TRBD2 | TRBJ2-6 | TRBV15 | TGTGCCACCAGCATTACCTCCTTGACTAGCGGGGGCCACTCTGGGGCCAACGTCCTGACTTTC | CATSITSLTSGGHSGANVLTF